The present entry profiles one TCR beta chain with its context. The source of the sample is a study of blood T cell repertoires in COVID-19. Study-level information: Samples of COVID-19 (acute and convalescent) were obtained from the United States, Italy and Spain.

Assay: immunoSEQ multiplex PCR; the TCRdb copy retains only in-frame clones and omits some. The sample carries roughly 230,000 clones, roughly 91% recorded once. Trimming left V 4 bases short and J 1 base short, with 10 bases between. Germline CDR1 reads WNHNN; CDR2 reads SYGVQD (reference sequence). The CDR3 is made up of 14 amino acids. The clonotype comes from a man aged 25-45 years with COVID-19, enrolled during active disease. The chain carries TRBV10-1 and TRBJ1-1; tentative D call: TRBD1 (6 bases). The sample consisted of peripheral blood. CDR3 nucleotides: TGCGCCAGCAGTGGAGGACAGAGGAACACTGAAGCTTTCTTT. Translating it yields CASSGGQRNTEAFF.